These 7 T cell receptor beta chains came from one sample sequenced in a study of T cell responses to AZD1222 COVID-19 vaccine. Repertoires were generated with immunoSEQ multiplex PCR, while TCRdb's copy carries only in-frame clones and drops some. The table lists 180,000 or so clones, approximately 90% of them singletons, with about 4.3% in the top ten. The sequencing used peripheral blood, collected 28 days after the second dose of the MenACWY control vaccine. These receptors were obtained from an adult who received the MenACWY meningococcal vaccine as a control.

This clone was seen once. The V gene is TRBV5-6, the J gene TRBJ2-3, with 7 bases matching TRBD2. The length of the CDR3 is 12 residues. Germline CDR1 and CDR2: SGHDT and YYEEEE. V shed 7 bases, J shed 9 bases, and the junction held 8 bases outside the gene matches. CDR3 protein: CASASGEGTQYF. The CDR3, as DNA: TGTGCCAGCGCTTCCGGGGAGGGAACGCAGTATTTT. Full variable domain (remainder filled in from reference TRBV5-6 and TRBJ2-3): DAGVTQSPTHLIKTRGQQVTLRCSPKSGHDTVSWYQQALGQGPQFIFQYYEEEERQRGNFPDRFSGHQFPNYSSELNVNALLLGDSALYLCASASGEGTQYFGPGTRLTVL.

The chain is built from TRBV5-4 and TRBJ1-2, with unresolved D. Trimming removed 4 bases at V and 8 bases at J, with 15 bases between. The CDR3 consists of 13 residues. The germline gives CDR1 SGHNT, CDR2 YYREEE (reference sequence). The CDR3 spells CASSQPTSSGYTF. In DNA form, the CDR3 reads TGTGCCAGCAGCCAACCCACGTCAAGCGGCTACACCTTC.

The J gene is TRBJ2-7, the V gene TRBV7-8; D ambiguous. The V and J ends lost 4 bases and 3 bases respectively, with 13 bases between them. This CDR3 spans 14 amino acids. Germline assignment: CDR1 SGHVS and CDR2 FQNEAQ. The CDR3, as DNA: TGTGCCAGCAGCTCTGACTCTTGGGGCTACGAGCAGTACTTC. It yields the protein CASSSDSWGYEQYF.

J is TRBJ1-5 and V is TRBV5-1; D possibly corresponds to TRBD1 (6 bases). This CDR3 comprises 14 residues. Trimming removed 0 bases from V and 6 bases from J, with 10 bases in between. The germline gives CDR1 SGHRS, CDR2 YFSETQ. As DNA, the CDR3 is TGCGCCAGCAGCTTGGAGGGGGGGACTCAGCCCCAGCATTTT. Translated: CASSLEGGTQPQHF.

The chain combines TRBV28 with TRBJ2-6; 10 bases map to TRBD2. This CDR3 has 17 amino acids. V lost 11 bases to trimming and J lost 2 bases; unmatched junction nucleotides: 12. Germline lookup yields CDR1 MDHEN and CDR2 SYDVKM. The CDR3 protein is CAADQTSGFPGANVLTF. The CDR3 nucleotides are TGTGCCGCCGACCAGACTAGCGGGTTCCCTGGGGCCAACGTCCTGACTTTC.

V gene TRBV30 combines with J gene TRBJ2-5; no definite D call. CDR3 length: 11 residues. V lost 1 base and J lost 5, with 5 bases in between. In germline, CDR1 is GTSNPN, CDR2 SVGIG (reference sequence). CDR3: CAWSARETQYF. CDR3 DNA sequence: TGTGCCTGGAGTGCAAGGGAGACCCAGTACTTC.

The V and J genes are TRBV24-1 and TRBJ1-2; the D is unclear. Germline CDR1 and CDR2: KGHDR and SFDVKD. V lost 4 bases and J lost 8, with 10 bases in between. The CDR3 has 12 amino acids. DNA for the CDR3: TGTGCCACCAGTGAACCCCCGGGGGGCTACACCTTC. The encoded protein is CATSEPPGGYTF.